This note documents a single T cell receptor beta chain sequence. As yet, its antigen is unknown. TCRdb re-derived calls from the 5' RACE reads in MiXCR, one entry per CDR3 protein. The sample shows 180,000 or so distinct CDR3 sequences, approximately 10% of them seen only once. Germline CDR1 SGHTA, CDR2 FQGTGA. V gave up 1 base and J gave up 4 bases, with 9 bases separating them. CDR3 length: 14 residues. The sample is drawn from a study of T-cell memory formation after mild COVID-19. Study as a whole: TCR clusters largely stayed donor specific.

Regarding the study as a whole: Among contracting clones, CD4+ were mainly CM/EM and CD8+ enriched in EMRA.

The sequence was collected from a man aged 18 to 30 who had mild COVID-19 (a few samples of this study predate the infection). Cell type and time point are not known. Source material: PBMCs or a T cell subset sorted from them (not recorded which). The chain is built from TRBV7-3 and TRBJ2-3; D unclear. CDR3: CASSLNAASDTQYF. CDR3 nucleotides: TGTGCCAGCAGCTTAAATGCTGCCTCAGATACGCAGTATTTT.